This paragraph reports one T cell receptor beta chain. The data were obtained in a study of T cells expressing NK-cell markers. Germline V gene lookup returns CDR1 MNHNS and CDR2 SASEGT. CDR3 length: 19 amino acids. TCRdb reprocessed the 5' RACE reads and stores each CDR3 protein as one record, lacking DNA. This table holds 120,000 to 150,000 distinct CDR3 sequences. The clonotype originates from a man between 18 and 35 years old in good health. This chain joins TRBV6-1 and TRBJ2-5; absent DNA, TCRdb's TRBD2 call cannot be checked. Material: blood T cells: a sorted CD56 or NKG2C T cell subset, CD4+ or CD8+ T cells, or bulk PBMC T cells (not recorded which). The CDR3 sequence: CASFGGFDPSGRARETQYF.